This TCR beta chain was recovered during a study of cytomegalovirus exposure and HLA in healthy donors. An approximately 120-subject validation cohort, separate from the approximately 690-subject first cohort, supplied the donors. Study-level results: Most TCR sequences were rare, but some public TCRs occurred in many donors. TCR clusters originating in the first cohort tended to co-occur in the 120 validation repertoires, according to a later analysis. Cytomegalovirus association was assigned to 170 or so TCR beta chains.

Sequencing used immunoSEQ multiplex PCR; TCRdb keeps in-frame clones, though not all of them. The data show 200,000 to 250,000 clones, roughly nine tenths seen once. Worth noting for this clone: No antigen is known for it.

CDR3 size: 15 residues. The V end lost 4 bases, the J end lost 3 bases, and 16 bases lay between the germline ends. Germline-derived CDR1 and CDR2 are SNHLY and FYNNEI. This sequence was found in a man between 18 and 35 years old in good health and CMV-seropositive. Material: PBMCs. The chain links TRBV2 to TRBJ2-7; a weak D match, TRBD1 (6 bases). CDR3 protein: CASSGTGWTDYEQYF. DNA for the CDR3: TGTGCCAGCAGTGGTACCGGATGGACAGACTACGAGCAGTACTTC.